These T cell receptor beta chains were read from a single sample in a study of T cell repertoires in cytomegalovirus infection. TCRdb ran MiXCR on the reads and lists one entry per CDR3 protein. This table holds roughly 280,000 distinct CDR3 sequences, roughly 10% found once. The sequenced material came from PBMCs. Source of these receptors: a human donor in good health (CMV status not recorded). Some clones in this sample may be carry-over from other donors' samples. Both conserved end residues are trimmed from each CDR3. D genes are given only for firm matches.

d_call: TRBD1
v_call: TRBV20-1
cdr3_aa: SARTTGDPSTEAF

d_call: -
v_call: TRBV19
cdr3_aa: ASSQPGTNTEAF

d_call: -
v_call: TRBV12-3/TRBV12-4
cdr3_aa: ASSLAGRIGELF

d_call: TRBD1
v_call: TRBV5-1
cdr3_aa: ASSPGTGVSSNQPQH

d_call: -
v_call: TRBV7-2
cdr3_aa: ASSLKLNQPQH

d_call: TRBD2
v_call: TRBV7-2
cdr3_aa: ASSHRAGGSYEQY

d_call: TRBD1
v_call: TRBV7-2
cdr3_aa: ASSRLGTGTENEQF

d_call: -
v_call: TRBV7-2
cdr3_aa: ASSEGAGWEETQY

d_call: -
v_call: TRBV12-3/TRBV12-4
cdr3_aa: ASSLSGTARY

d_call: TRBD1
v_call: TRBV6-2/TRBV6-3
cdr3_aa: ASRLGQGFSYEQF

d_call: TRBD1
v_call: TRBV30
cdr3_aa: ASYPGGGWDTEAF

d_call: -
v_call: TRBV7-2
cdr3_aa: ASSLTDRRETQY

d_call: -
v_call: TRBV20-1
cdr3_aa: SAINEWEKLF

d_call: TRBD1
v_call: TRBV24-1
cdr3_aa: ATSRDRTTGELF

d_call: -
v_call: TRBV7-2
cdr3_aa: ASSPPGPEQF

d_call: -
v_call: TRBV2
cdr3_aa: ATGPRTSGNTIY

d_call: TRBD1
v_call: TRBV7-3
cdr3_aa: ASSFSDRGDNQPQH

d_call: TRBD1
v_call: TRBV7-3
cdr3_aa: ASSPGQGYEQY